The 18 T cell receptor beta chains below come from one sample, sequenced in a study of T-cell reconstitution after alpha-beta-depleted transplantation in children. A TCRbeta library incorporating unique molecular identifiers was prepared. Each CDR3 protein is one row after TCRdb ran MiXCR on the PCR reads. The sample includes approximately 240,000 distinct CDR3 sequences, roughly a tenth of them seen just once. The sample here was PBMCs, taken before TCRalphabeta/CD19-depleted stem cell transplant. The receptor set was obtained from a child under two years old with acute myeloid leukemia, due to receive a stem cell transplant.

This clonotype was observed at least ten times. CDR3: CSVPRGGELFF. The CDR3 DNA reads TGCAGCGTCCCACGGGGGGGGGAGCTGTTTTTT. V and J are TRBV29-1 and TRBJ2-2, with D perhaps TRBD2 (6 bases). Per germline, CDR1 SQVTM and CDR2 ANQGSEA. V lost 6 bases to trimming and J lost 8 bases, with 10 bases between them. The CDR3 runs to 11 residues.

This clonotype was observed at least ten times. V and J are TRBV20-1 and TRBJ2-7; 8 nucleotides align to TRBD2. The CDR3 consists of 13 residues. V was clipped by 2 bases and J by 6 bases; unmatched bases: 6. The germline V gene has CDR1 DFQATT and CDR2 SNEGSKA (reference sequence). The CDR3 spells CSARRASGSEQYF. CDR3 coding DNA: TGCAGTGCTAGAAGAGCTAGCGGGTCCGAGCAGTACTTC.

At least ten counts were recorded for this clonotype. V is TRBV20-1 and J is TRBJ1-3; D unclear. The germline V and J ends were trimmed by 3 bases and 4 bases, with 13 bases remaining between them. This CDR3 has 14 amino acids. Germline CDR1 DFQATT, CDR2 SNEGSKA (reference sequence). The CDR3 nucleotides are TGCAGTGCTAGTAACCCTAGCCTCGGAAACACCATATATTTT. Protein product: CSASNPSLGNTIYF.

This clonotype has at least ten counts. The chain recombines TRBV2 with TRBJ2-4; 7 bases are shared with TRBD2. Germline V lookup: CDR1 SNHLY, CDR2 FYNNEI. CDR3 length equals 15 residues. V lost 4 bases and J lost 0; bases outside the gene matches: 3. CDR3 nucleotide sequence: TGTGCCAGCAGTGCTAGCGGACTAGCCAAAAACATTCAGTACTTC. As protein: CASSASGLAKNIQYF.

In its sample, this clonotype was seen many times. This sequence joins TRBV7-9 and TRBJ1-4; the match to TRBD1 covers 8 bases. The CDR3 runs 14 residues. Germline CDR1 SEHNR, CDR2 FQNEAQ (reference sequence). Trimming at V came to 5 bases and at J to 6 bases, leaving 5 bases not matched to a gene. The CDR3 loop is CASSRQGTYEKLFF. The CDR3 nucleotides read TGTGCCAGCAGCCGACAGGGGACTTATGAAAAACTGTTTTTT.

This clonotype was picked up many times. The V gene is TRBV20-1, the J gene TRBJ1-5; no firm D call. Trimming left V 4 bases short and J 4 bases short, with 8 bases between. Germline V gene data show CDR1 as DFQATT and CDR2 as SNEGSKA (reference sequence). This CDR3 has 12 residues. The CDR3 loop reads CSAKGSNQPQHF. The CDR3 nucleotides read TGCAGTGCTAAAGGGTCTAATCAGCCCCAGCATTTT.

Ten or more counts support this clonotype. The chain couples TRBV29-1 to TRBJ2-5; D ambiguous. The germline V gene has CDR1 SQVTM and CDR2 ANQGSEA. CDR3 length equals 12 residues. Trimming removed 4 bases at V and 7 bases at J, with 13 bases between. CDR3 sequence reads: CSVAPSRGTQYF. CDR3 coding DNA: TGCAGCGTTGCCCCCAGTCGAGGGACCCAGTACTTC.

In its sample, this clonotype was seen many times. The genes are TRBV4-1 and TRBJ2-1, with D perhaps TRBD2 (5 bases). Germline V CDR1 and CDR2: MGHRA, YSYEKL. The CDR3 runs to 15 residues. Trimming left V 0 bases short and J 4 bases short, with 10 bases between. Written as DNA, the CDR3 is TGCGCCAGCAGCCAAGATGGGAGCGCTTACAATGAGCAGTTCTTC. It codes for CASSQDGSAYNEQFF.

In this sample, this clonotype turned up many times. V gene TRBV6-5 combines with J gene TRBJ2-1; TRBD1 aligns across 10 bases. This CDR3 contains 17 residues. Germline V CDR1 and CDR2: MNHEY, SVGAGI. V shed 2 bases and J 3 bases; nucleotides not matched to a gene: 7. The CDR3 DNA sequence: TGTGCCAGCAGTTACAGTAGCGGGACAGGGGTCTACAATGAGCAGTTCTTC. Residues: CASSYSSGTGVYNEQFF.

This clonotype was recorded at least ten times. The rearrangement links TRBV18 to TRBJ1-2; a weak D match, TRBD1 (6 bases). The CDR3 spans 15 residues. Germline CDR1 reads KGHSH; CDR2 reads LQKENI. V was pared by 5 bases and J by 3 bases, with 16 bases between. The CDR3 loop is CASSDTQQGYYGYTF. The CDR3 coding sequence is TGTGCCAGCTCAGACACTCAACAGGGATACTATGGCTACACCTTC.

In its sample, this clonotype was seen many times. The chain recombines TRBV7-9 with TRBJ2-4; 13 nucleotides agree with TRBD2. Germline CDR1 is SEHNR and CDR2 is FQNEAQ (reference sequence). The CDR3 is 17 amino acids. V gave up 1 base and J gave up 7 bases; unmatched junction bases: 7. DNA of the CDR3: TGTGCCAGCAGCTTAGAAGATGGGACTAGCGGGAACAACATTCAGTACTTC. Encoded protein: CASSLEDGTSGNNIQYF.

This clonotype appeared many times. The chain links TRBV5-1 to TRBJ2-3; TRBD2 matches 9 bases. Germline trimming cut 4 bases from V and 4 bases from J; bases unmatched to any gene: 10. Germline-derived CDR1 and CDR2 are SGHRS and YFSETQ. This CDR3 spans 16 amino acids. DNA for the CDR3: TGCGCCAGCAGCGGGTTAGCGGGAGTCGAAGCAGATACGCAGTATTTT. This encodes CASSGLAGVEADTQYF.

Ten or more counts support this clonotype. The CDR3 DNA sequence: TGCAGTGCTAGAGTGGAGATCAATCAGCCCCAGCATTTT. As protein: CSARVEINQPQHF. The rearrangement joins TRBV20-1 to TRBJ1-5; D gene ambiguous. The germline V gene encodes CDR1 DFQATT and CDR2 SNEGSKA (reference sequence). The CDR3 is 13 residues long. Trimming removed 1 base at V and 3 bases at J, with 7 bases between.

The sample holds many counts of this clonotype. The V call is TRBV10-3, the J call TRBJ2-3; D perhaps matches TRBD2 (6 bases). V lost 5 bases to trimming and J lost 2 bases, with 11 bases between them. Germline V lookup: CDR1 ENHRY, CDR2 SYGVKD. The CDR3 is 14 amino acids. The CDR3 nucleotides read TGTGCCATCAGTTGGCGGGGTTACACAGATACGCAGTATTTT. It encodes CAISWRGYTDTQYF.

This clonotype was seen at least ten times. The CDR3 protein is CASSPTHPTGGNGYTF. The CDR3 nucleotides read TGTGCCAGCAGCCCAACCCATCCGACAGGAGGTAATGGCTACACCTTC. The chain links TRBV7-2 to TRBJ1-2; perhaps TRBD1 as D (6 bases). The V gene lost 5 bases and the J gene lost 6 bases, with 22 bases spanning the gap. CDR3 size: 16 residues. The germline V gene has CDR1 SGHTA and CDR2 FQGNSA.

This clonotype was picked up many times. The chain recombines TRBV3-1 with TRBJ2-1, with 12 bases lining up with TRBD2. The CDR3 is made up of 16 amino acids. Germline V CDR1 and CDR2: LGHDT, YNNKEL (reference sequence). V shed 2 bases, J shed 7 bases, and the junction held 6 bases outside the gene matches. The CDR3 region is CASSQKTSGRGNEQFF. The CDR3 nucleotides read TGTGCCAGCAGCCAAAAGACTAGCGGGAGAGGTAATGAGCAGTTCTTC.

This clonotype was seen many times. Written as DNA, the CDR3 is TGCAGTGTCGCCCGGGACAGGGGGCGCTACGAGCAGTACTTC. This gives the protein CSVARDRGRYEQYF. This chain uses TRBV20-1 with TRBJ2-7, with 12 bases lining up with TRBD1. The ends lost 7 bases at V and 3 bases at J; junction bases unmatched: 7. The CDR3 spans 14 residues. The germline V gene has CDR1 DFQATT and CDR2 SNEGSKA (reference sequence).

This clonotype was counted a few times. The V and J genes are TRBV29-1 and TRBJ2-1; TRBD2 agrees at 11 bases. Germline V gene sequence: CDR1 SQVTM, CDR2 ANQGSEA. V shed 6 bases and J 7 bases; nucleotides not matched to a gene: 17. The CDR3 contains 17 residues. The CDR3: CSVREPIRLAGRNEQFF. The CDR3 nucleotides read TGCAGCGTGAGGGAGCCGATAAGACTAGCGGGGAGGAATGAGCAGTTCTTC.